What follows is one TCR beta chain and its context. As yet, its antigen is unknown. This record comes from a study of cytomegalovirus exposure and HLA in healthy donors. Vbeta (60) and Jbeta (13) primers were used in the PCR. Assay: immunoSEQ multiplex PCR; the TCRdb copy retains only in-frame clones and omits some. The sample comprises some 250,000 clones, about 80% of which are singletons, and around 5.4% rests with the top ten. Overall study results and limits: Researchers had no immune exposure information except CMV serostatus available. Some V segments (TRBV6-2 and TRBV6-3 among them) were excluded as indistinguishable. Later analysis found that TCR beta chains associated with HLA were more clonally expanded than other, equally common chains.

V was clipped by 4 bases and J by 8 bases, with 11 bases between them. The germline V gene has CDR1 MNHNY and CDR2 SVGAGI (reference sequence). CDR3 length: 13 residues. The V gene is TRBV6-6, the J gene TRBJ1-4; possible D gene TRBD1, 6 bases. The sample taken for sequencing was PBMCs. The sequence derives from a woman aged 35 to 49 in good health and CMV-seropositive. The CDR3 sequence is CASSWGPEEKLFF. Here the CDR3 DNA reads TGTGCCAGCAGTTGGGGGCCAGAGGAAAAACTGTTTTTT.